Below, 32 T cell receptor beta chains from the same sample are listed, as sequenced in a study of molecular identifiers for immune sequencing clone quantification. One entry per CDR3 protein, called by TCRdb with MiXCR from the PCR reads. This table has about 640,000 distinct CDR3 sequences, just under 20% appearing once. Sequenced sample: naive CD8+ T cells from blood, with Jurkat cell RNA spiked in. Subset denoted: FACS-sorted CD8+CD4-CCR7+CD45RA+ naive T cells. These receptors all come from a human donor in good health. Some libraries in this study had Jurkat cell RNA spiked in.

A remark on this clonotype: A read error is likely, as this CDR3 ends without the conserved phenylalanine or tryptophan. This sequence joins TRBV19 and TRBJ1-1; 9 nucleotides match TRBD1. Germline trimming cut 6 bases from V and 5 bases from J; bases unmatched to any gene: 7. Looked up from germline, CDR1 is LNHDA and CDR2 is SQIVND (reference sequence). CDR3 length: 14 amino acids. The CDR3 DNA follows: TGTGCCAGTAGCCAGACAGGGGGGAGAACTGAAGCTTTCCTT. Translation gives CASSQTGGRTEAFL.

This clonotype was observed a handful of times. V usage is TRBV6-1 and J usage is TRBJ2-3; 11 nucleotides match TRBD2. Germline CDR1 reads MNHNS; CDR2 reads SASEGT. Trimming at V came to 6 bases and at J to 0 bases, leaving 5 bases not matched to a gene. The CDR3 covers 16 residues. The CDR3 spells CASSALAGGSTDTQYF. DNA for the CDR3: TGTGCCAGCAGCGCTCTAGCGGGGGGAAGCACAGATACGCAGTATTTT.

The sample holds many counts of this clonotype. This chain connects TRBV5-5 to TRBJ2-3; 8 positions match TRBD2. The CDR3 sequence is 18 residues long. With V trimmed by 6 bases and J by 2 bases, 17 bases remained unmatched. Germline values: CDR1 SGHKS, CDR2 YYEKEE (reference sequence). The chain's CDR3 is CASTLGPYPAGDTDTQYF. CDR3 bases: TGTGCCAGCACCCTAGGGCCCTATCCAGCGGGGGACACAGATACGCAGTATTTT.

This clonotype appeared a few times. The chain uses TRBV15 and TRBJ1-1; 10 bases line up with TRBD1. CDR1 LNHNV and CDR2 YYDKDF come from the germline V gene (reference sequence). The J segment lost 4 bases and the V segment lost 2 bases, leaving 4 bases of the junction unmatched. This CDR3 spans 15 amino acids. The CDR3 spells CATSRSRTGGTEAFF. As DNA, the CDR3 is TGTGCCACCAGCAGATCTAGGACAGGGGGCACTGAAGCTTTCTTT.

Concerning this clonotype itself: One end of the junction varies from germline; a read error may be responsible. This rearrangement joins TRBV6-6 to TRBJ2-7; a possible D gene is TRBD2 (6 bases). Germline V gene data show CDR1 as MNHNY and CDR2 as SVGAGI (reference sequence). The CDR3 contains 14 residues. As DNA, the CDR3 is TGTGTCAGCAGTGAGGGGTACGGACTATACGAGCAGTACTTC. Translating it yields CVSSEGYGLYEQYF.

This clonotype came up many times. This chain links TRBV12-3 or TRBV12-4 with TRBJ1-5; the D is unclear. The ends were cut back, 4 bases at V and 4 bases at J, with 14 bases in the middle. The CDR3 totals 15 residues. The CDR3 nucleotides are TGTGCCAGCAGTTCCGATACGGGTTTGAATCAGCCCCAGCATTTT. Translation gives CASSSDTGLNQPQHF.

This clonotype was recorded many times. The chain uses TRBV6-5 and TRBJ2-2, with 10 bases aligning to TRBD2. Per germline, CDR1 MNHEY and CDR2 SVGAGI. J was trimmed by 5 bases and V by 6 bases; bases with no gene match: 6. CDR3 length equals 15 residues. In DNA form, the CDR3 reads TGTGCCAGCAGCTCTAGCGGGAGTGGGACCGGGGAGCTGTTTTTT. Protein product: CASSSSGSGTGELFF.

This clonotype was counted at least ten times. This chain uses TRBV9 with TRBJ2-7; the D is unclear. Trimming stripped 0 bases from V and 1 base from J, with 8 bases between. The length of the CDR3 is 14 residues. Germline V gene data show CDR1 as SGDLS and CDR2 as YYNGEE. The CDR3 here is CASSVGPDSYEQYF. The CDR3 DNA reads TGTGCCAGCAGCGTAGGTCCGGATTCCTACGAGCAGTACTTC.

The sample holds many counts of this clonotype. J is TRBJ2-3 and V is TRBV14, with D perhaps matching TRBD1 (5 bases). V dropped 2 bases and J dropped 6 bases, with 12 bases sitting between them. The CDR3 runs 14 residues. From germline, CDR1 is SGHDN and CDR2 FVKESK. CDR3 coding DNA: TGTGCCAGCAGCCAAACTGGTTCAGGGGATACGCAGTATTTT. It translates to CASSQTGSGDTQYF.

Notes on this clonotype: A much bigger clone sits one base away, suggesting this may be a read error. This likely comes from a read error, as the CDR3 has no conserved phenylalanine or tryptophan at its end. The rearrangement uses TRBV5-1 and TRBJ1-4; the match to TRBD1 covers 9 bases. The germline gives CDR1 SGHRS, CDR2 YFSETQ. The junction had 5 bases not matched to a gene; V was cut back by 4 bases and J by 4 bases. This CDR3 region has 15 residues. The CDR3 region is CASSPGQGFNEKLFL. CDR3 nucleotide sequence: TGCGCCAGCAGCCCCGGACAGGGGTTTAATGAAAAACTGTTTCTT.

This clonotype was seen only once. The rearrangement links TRBV19 to TRBJ2-2; 9 bases map to TRBD2. Trimming removed 2 bases from V and 0 bases from J; junction bases left unmatched: 7. Germline CDR1 LNHDA, CDR2 SQIVND (reference sequence). The CDR3 is 18 residues long. The CDR3 reads CASSIRWASGTNTGELFF. The CDR3 nucleotides read TGTGCCAGTAGTATAAGGTGGGCTAGCGGGACGAACACCGGGGAGCTGTTTTTT.

This clonotype has ten or more counts. The chain recombines TRBV4-1 with TRBJ2-2, with D maybe TRBD2 (6 bases). The CDR3 is made up of 15 amino acids. V was trimmed by 2 bases and J by 6 bases, leaving 13 bases between them. Looked up from germline, CDR1 is MGHRA and CDR2 is YSYEKL. The CDR3 spells CASSQPGEMAGELFF. Written as DNA, the CDR3 is TGCGCCAGCAGCCAACCGGGGGAGATGGCCGGGGAGCTGTTTTTT.

This clonotype was detected many times. The chain carries TRBV9 and TRBJ2-2, with no clear D. This CDR3 contains 13 residues. V lost 4 bases and J 1 base, leaving 5 bases between the germline ends. Germline loops: CDR1 SGDLS, CDR2 YYNGEE. The CDR3 is CASSSRNTGELFF. CDR3 sequence (DNA): TGTGCCAGCAGCTCCCGGAACACCGGGGAGCTGTTTTTT.

This clonotype was counted between two and nine times. V and J are TRBV6-5 and TRBJ2-7, with D tentatively TRBD2 (6 bases). CDR1 and CDR2 from the germline V gene are MNHEY and SVGAGI. The V gene lost 6 bases and the J gene lost 0 bases, with 15 bases spanning the gap. CDR3 length: 15 residues. Here the CDR3 reads CASSLTWDFSYEQYF. The CDR3 DNA sequence: TGTGCCAGCAGCCTTACCTGGGACTTCTCCTACGAGCAGTACTTC.

This clonotype was counted many times. This chain links TRBV9 with TRBJ1-5; D is possibly TRBD1 (5 bases). V was clipped by 4 bases and J by 7 bases, with 12 bases between them. Germline CDR1 is SGDLS and CDR2 is YYNGEE. The CDR3 totals 13 residues. The CDR3 bases are TGTGCCAGCAGCCCAGGGTCAGGACAGCCCCAGCATTTT. It specifies CASSPGSGQPQHF.

The chain is built from TRBV12-3 or TRBV12-4 and TRBJ2-7; D is ambiguous. V lost 5 bases to trimming and J lost 0 bases, with 8 bases between them. This CDR3 is built from 13 residues. The CDR3 coding sequence is TGTGCCAGCAGTCCGAAATACTCCTACGAGCAGTACTTC. It encodes CASSPKYSYEQYF.

The rearrangement uses TRBV7-2 and TRBJ2-1, with 12 bases that match TRBD2. V trimming: 1 base; J trimming: 7 bases; junction bases outside the gene matches: 11. CDR1 is SGHTA, CDR2 FQGNSA, per germline. This CDR3 is 18 amino acids long. For the CDR3, the DNA is TGTGCCAGCAGCTTAGTCGCCGCTAGCGGGGGGGCCAGGAATGAGCAGTTCTTC. Encoded protein: CASSLVAASGGARNEQFF.

This clonotype was observed many times. This chain connects TRBV7-9 to TRBJ1-3; 8 nucleotides align to TRBD1. Germline trimming cut 5 bases from V and 5 bases from J; bases unmatched to any gene: 5. The germline V gene has CDR1 SEHNR and CDR2 FQNEAQ (reference sequence). There are 14 residues in the CDR3. The CDR3 bases are TGTGCCAGCAGCCCTACAGGGGGTAGAAACACCATATATTTT. Protein sequence: CASSPTGGRNTIYF. The full variable domain, completed using reference TRBV7-9 and TRBJ1-3, is DTGVSQNPRHKITKRGQNVTFRCDPISEHNRLYWYRQTLGQGPEFLTYFQNEAQLEKSRLLSDRFSAERPKGSFSTLEIQRTEQGDSAMYLCASSPTGGRNTIYFGEGSWLTVV.

In the case of this clonotype: A much larger clone sits a single nucleotide away, making a read error possible. This CDR3 fails to terminate in the conserved phenylalanine or tryptophan, so it likely reflects a read error. The V and J genes are TRBV7-9 and TRBJ2-3; 7 bases match TRBD2. Germline V gene sequence: CDR1 SEHNR, CDR2 FQNEAQ (reference sequence). The junction had 7 bases not matched to a gene; V was cut back by 7 bases and J by 0 bases. The CDR3 sequence is 15 residues long. The DNA of the CDR3 is TGTGCCAGCATCATTCCTAGCGGAAGCACAGATACGCAGTATCTT. It yields the protein CASIIPSGSTDTQYL.

This clonotype occurred many times. This chain joins TRBV4-3 and TRBJ2-7; 7 positions match TRBD2. CDR3 size: 17 residues. CDR1 is LGHNA and CDR2 is YSLEER in the germline V gene. Trimming removed 0 bases from V and 0 bases from J; junction bases left unmatched: 8. The CDR3 DNA reads TGCGCCAGCAGCCAAGAAGTGGAGCTAGCGGCCTCCTACGAGCAGTACTTC. Its protein is CASSQEVELAASYEQYF.

Comment on this clonotype: A much larger clone differs from this one at a single base, so this may be a read error. V and J are TRBV6-1 and TRBJ2-5; D is uncertain. The CDR3 has 17 residues. Germline loops: CDR1 MNHNS, CDR2 SASEGT. CDR3 sequence (DNA): TGTGCCGGCAGGTCAATCCCCCACACCCCCGCGCAAGAGACCCAGTACTTC. It yields the protein CAGRSIPHTPAQETQYF.

In regard to this clonotype: This sequence may be a read error, since a much larger clone differs from it by one base. The CDR3, as DNA: TGCAGCGTACCCCTGACTAGCGAAAGCTCCCACAATGAGCAGTTCTTC. It encodes CSVPLTSESSHNEQFF. The chain couples TRBV29-1 to TRBJ2-1; TRBD2 matches at 8 bases. This CDR3 region has 16 residues. Looked up from germline, CDR1 is SQVTM and CDR2 is ANQGSEA.

This clonotype showed up just a few times. This may stem from a read error, because a much larger clone lies one nucleotide away. This chain joins TRBV20-1 and TRBJ2-7, with 7 positions matching TRBD2. Germline-derived CDR1 and CDR2 are DFQATT and SNEGSKA (reference sequence). The length of the CDR3 is 15 residues. CDR3 coding DNA: TGCGGTGCTAGAGAGAAGCGGGAAGGTACCCACGAGCAGTACTTC. This sequence encodes CGAREKREGTHEQYF.

This clonotype showed up many times. V gene TRBV4-1 combines with J gene TRBJ1-1; a possible D gene is TRBD1 (6 bases). The CDR3 runs 15 residues. V was trimmed by 4 bases and J by 1 base, leaving 13 bases between them. CDR1 is MGHRA and CDR2 is YSYEKL in the germline V gene. In nucleotides, the CDR3 is TGCGCCAGCAGCCCAGTCAGGGGTCCGAACACTGAAGCTTTCTTT. Translating it yields CASSPVRGPNTEAFF.

This clonotype has ten or more counts. The V gene is TRBV27, the J gene TRBJ2-7; TRBD2 aligns across 8 bases. V lost 6 bases to trimming and J lost 2 bases; unmatched junction nucleotides: 12. Germline CDR1 and CDR2: MNHEY and SMNVEV (reference sequence). The CDR3 has 16 amino acids. The CDR3 DNA is TGTGCCAGCAGCCCAATGCCGGGACTAGGGACCTACGAGCAGTACTTC. It translates to CASSPMPGLGTYEQYF.

This clonotype showed up just a few times. The genes are TRBV7-6 and TRBJ2-1; TRBD2 aligns across 8 bases. Trimming removed 5 bases from V and 7 bases from J; junction bases left unmatched: 10. This CDR3 contains 15 residues. CDR1 and CDR2 from the germline V gene are SGHVS and FNYEAQ. CDR3 region: CASSPGGAVWNEQFF. The CDR3 region has the DNA TGTGCCAGCAGCCCCGGGGGGGCCGTTTGGAATGAGCAGTTCTTC.

As to this clonotype: This may arise from a read error, as a much more abundant clone is one base away. This likely comes from a read error, as the CDR3 has no conserved phenylalanine or tryptophan at its end. The chain's CDR3 is CSARALSSYEQYL. DNA of the CDR3: TGCAGTGCTCGGGCCCTTAGCTCCTACGAGCAGTACCTC. This chain joins TRBV20-1 and TRBJ2-7; unclear D gene. V lost 5 bases and J lost 0, with 11 bases in between. The CDR3 loop spans 13 amino acids. Germline CDR1 and CDR2: DFQATT and SNEGSKA (reference sequence).

This clonotype was counted at least ten times. The chain employs TRBV10-3 and TRBJ2-7; TRBD1 matches at 8 bases. The CDR3 length is 15 residues. The J segment lost 7 bases and the V segment lost 0 bases, leaving 8 bases of the junction unmatched. Per the germline V gene, CDR1 is ENHRY and CDR2 is SYGVKD. CDR3 region: CAISESVNRGEEQYF. The CDR3 nucleotides are TGTGCCATCAGTGAGTCGGTAAACAGGGGGGAGGAGCAGTACTTC.

This clonotype has ten or more counts. The chain combines TRBV11-2 with TRBJ2-7, with 10 bases identical to TRBD2. The junction had 6 bases not matched to a gene; V was cut back by 5 bases and J by 2 bases. Looked up from germline, CDR1 is SGHAT and CDR2 is FQNNGV. This CDR3 is 15 amino acids long. The CDR3 nucleotides are TGTGCCAGCAGCACCCGGACTAGCGGCCCCTACGAGCAGTACTTC. Its translation: CASSTRTSGPYEQYF. Looking up the rest from reference TRBV11-2 and TRBJ2-7 gives the full variable domain: EAGVAQSPRYKIIEKRQSVAFWCNPISGHATLYWYQQILGQGPKLLIQFQNNGVVDDSQLPKDRFSAERLKGVDSTLKIQPAKLEDSAVYLCASSTRTSGPYEQYFGPGTRLTVT.

Ten or more counts support this clonotype. J is TRBJ2-7 and V is TRBV14, with D perhaps matching TRBD2 (6 bases). Per the germline V gene, CDR1 is SGHDN and CDR2 is FVKESK. Trimming took 1 base from V and 6 from J, leaving 10 bases between them. This CDR3 comprises 13 residues. CDR3: CASSQGVGGEQYF. The CDR3 region has the DNA TGTGCCAGCAGCCAAGGGGTCGGGGGCGAGCAGTACTTC.

For this clonotype: Germline and junction disagree at one end, which may indicate a read error. V is TRBV7-9 and J is TRBJ2-2; TRBD2 matches at 7 bases. The germline V gene encodes CDR1 SEHNR and CDR2 FQNEAQ (reference sequence). The CDR3 sequence is 18 residues long. The CDR3 spells CTSSLGLAVRGNTGELFF. CDR3 nucleotide sequence: TGTACCAGCAGTCTAGGGCTAGCGGTCCGAGGCAACACCGGGGAGCTGTTTTTT.

As for this clonotype: The final CDR3 position lacks the conserved phenylalanine or tryptophan, pointing to a likely read error. J is TRBJ1-6 and V is TRBV12-3 or TRBV12-4; D may be TRBD1 (6 bases). The CDR3 totals 16 residues. V shed 7 bases and J shed 0 bases, with 13 bases lying between them. CDR3 nucleotide sequence: TGTGCCAGCAACAAGGGGGGAGACTCCTATAATTCACCCCTCCACTCT. Translated: CASNKGGDSYNSPLHS.